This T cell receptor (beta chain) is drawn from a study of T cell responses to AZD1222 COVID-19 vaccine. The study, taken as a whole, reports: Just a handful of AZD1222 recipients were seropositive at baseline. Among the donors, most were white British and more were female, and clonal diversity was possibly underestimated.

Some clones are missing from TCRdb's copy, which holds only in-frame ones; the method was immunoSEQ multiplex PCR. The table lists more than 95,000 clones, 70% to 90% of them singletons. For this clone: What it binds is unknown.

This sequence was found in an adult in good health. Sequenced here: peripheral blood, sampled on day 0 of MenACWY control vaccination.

The CDR3 loop reads CAIRGTAGTDTQYF. In DNA form, the CDR3 reads TGTGCCATCAGGGGGACCGCTGGCACAGATACGCAGTATTTT. The chain uses TRBV10-3 and TRBJ2-3; D may match TRBD1 or TRBD2 (5 bases each). The V end was cut by 6 bases, the J end by 1 base, with 11 bases between. Looked up from germline, CDR1 is ENHRY and CDR2 is SYGVKD. The CDR3 sequence is 14 residues long.